Each of the 13 T cell receptor beta chains below was sequenced from the same sample in a study of cytomegalovirus exposure and HLA in healthy donors. PCR involved 60 Vbeta and 13 Jbeta primers. Produced via immunoSEQ multiplex PCR; TCRdb's table is partial and in-frame only. The table has fewer than 200,000 clones, about 85% seen once. Specimen: PBMCs. The receptors here all came from a woman aged 45 to 65 in good health and CMV-seropositive.

This rearrangement joins TRBV2 to TRBJ2-7, with 7 positions matching TRBD1. V gave up 7 bases and J gave up 2 bases; unmatched junction bases: 11. The CDR3 contains 15 residues. CDR1 is SNHLY, CDR2 FYNNEI, per germline. CDR3 residues: CASTQGLGGPYEQYF. The DNA of the CDR3 is TGTGCCAGCACCCAGGGGTTAGGGGGCCCCTACGAGCAGTACTTC.

The chain couples TRBV27 to TRBJ2-5; 7 bases align to TRBD2. CDR3 length: 17 residues. V lost 5 bases to trimming and J lost 5 bases; unmatched junction nucleotides: 17. Germline CDR1 reads MNHEY; CDR2 reads SMNVEV (reference sequence). CDR3 sequence: CASSLRRSGAGRETQYF. The DNA for the CDR3 is TGTGCCAGCAGTCTCAGGCGGAGCGGGGCGGGCAGGGAGACCCAGTACTTC.

The rearrangement links TRBV2 to TRBJ2-5, with D possibly TRBD1 on 7 matching bases. The closer fit of TRBJ2-7 to the DNA end suggests the J call may be wrong. Germline loops: CDR1 SNHLY, CDR2 FYNNEI. The CDR3 is 14 residues long. CDR3 region: CASREGAGTYEQYF. The CDR3 DNA is TGTGCCAGCAGGGAGGGGGCCGGGACCTACGAGCAGTACTTC.

The chain links TRBV4-1 to TRBJ1-1; no definite D call. This CDR3 has 15 amino acids. V was shortened by 1 base and J by 0 bases, with 9 bases between the two germline ends. The germline gives CDR1 MGHRA, CDR2 YSYEKL. The CDR3, as DNA: TGCGCCAGCAGCCAAGTGTATAGCTTGAACACTGAAGCTTTCTTT. Its protein is CASSQVYSLNTEAFF.

This clone was picked up a small number of times. The chain uses TRBV10-3 and TRBJ2-5, with D maybe TRBD2 (5 bases). The CDR3 totals 12 residues. V lost 9 bases and J 2 bases, leaving 10 bases between the germline ends. Germline V gives CDR1 ENHRY, CDR2 SYGVKD. The CDR3 coding sequence is TGTGCCATTAGTCCGGGGCAAGAGACCCAGTACTTC. Encoded protein: CAISPGQETQYF.

This clone has a handful of counts. This chain uses TRBV11-3 with TRBJ2-2; the match to TRBD2 covers 10 bases. Unmatched junction bases numbered 7, after V lost 6 bases and J lost 3 bases. Germline values: CDR1 SGHNT, CDR2 YENEEA. The CDR3 spans 16 residues. The CDR3 DNA sequence: TGTGCCAGCAGGGACTCCGGGACTAGCGACACCGGGGAGCTGTTTTTT. The encoded protein is CASRDSGTSDTGELFF.

V and J are TRBV28 and TRBJ2-3; 7 bases map to TRBD1. Germline V gene lookup returns CDR1 MDHEN and CDR2 SYDVKM. The CDR3 sequence is 13 residues long. The V segment lost 5 bases and the J segment 2 bases; nucleotides outside the gene matches: 1. The CDR3 protein is CASSTGATDTQYF. CDR3 nucleotides: TGTGCCAGCAGTACAGGGGCCACAGATACGCAGTATTTT. Full variable domain (outside the CDR3, taken from reference TRBV28 and TRBJ2-3): DVKVTQSSRYLVKRTGEKVFLECVQDMDHENMFWYRQDPGLGLRLIYFSYDVKMKEKGDIPEGYSVSREKKERFSLILESASTNQTSMYLCASSTGATDTQYFGPGTRLTVL.

In this sample, this clone turned up a few times. The chain carries TRBV5-1 and TRBJ1-3; unclear D gene. The V gene lost 4 bases and the J gene lost 0 bases, with 14 bases spanning the gap. Germline CDR1 reads SGHRS; CDR2 reads YFSETQ. The CDR3 is 16 amino acids. CDR3 sequence (DNA): TGCGCCAGCAGCCGTGATGGAGCGTCCTCTGGAAACACCATATATTTT. As protein: CASSRDGASSGNTIYF. Full variable domain (remainder filled in from reference TRBV5-1 and TRBJ1-3): KAGVTQTPRYLIKTRGQQVTLSCSPISGHRSVSWYQQTPGQGLQFLFEYFSETQRNKGNFPGRFSGRQFSNSRSEMNVSTLELGDSALYLCASSRDGASSGNTIYFGEGSWLTVV.

The V and J genes are TRBV5-1 and TRBJ1-6; D is perhaps TRBD1 (6 bases). The CDR3 extends over 14 amino acids. V lost 4 bases and J 8 bases, leaving 13 bases between the germline ends. Germline values: CDR1 SGHRS, CDR2 YFSETQ. This chain's CDR3 is CASSVTGLDSPLHF. CDR3 DNA sequence: TGCGCCAGCAGCGTTACAGGGTTGGATTCACCCCTCCACTTT.

This clone was detected only once. This CDR3 reads CASRGTGGNIQYF. CDR3 sequence (DNA): TGTGCCAGTAGAGGGACAGGGGGAAACATTCAGTACTTC. The chain recombines TRBV19 with TRBJ2-4; 11 bases agree with TRBD1. Trimming cost V 6 bases and J 6 bases; bases outside gene matches: 1. The V gene's germline CDR1 is LNHDA and CDR2 SQIVND (reference sequence). CDR3 length: 13 amino acids.

The rearrangement joins TRBV12-5 to TRBJ2-5; the match to TRBD2 covers 16 bases. This CDR3 has 18 amino acids. The germline V gene has CDR1 LGHNT and CDR2 FRNRAP. The J segment lost 1 base and the V segment lost 5 bases, leaving 7 bases of the junction unmatched. The CDR3 region has the DNA TGTGCTAGTGGTCTCTTGGGACTAGCGGGAGGGGGCCAAGAGACCCAGTACTTC. Protein: CASGLLGLAGGGQETQYF.

The gene calls are TRBV5-6 and TRBJ1-1; 8 nucleotides align to TRBD1. The CDR3 sequence is 12 residues long. The germline V gene has CDR1 SGHDT and CDR2 YYEEEE. After removal of 4 bases from V and 11 bases from J, the junction contained 7 bases not matched to a gene. The CDR3 nucleotides are TGTGCCAGCAGCCCAGGGGGCGGGTATGCTTTCTTT. Translated: CASSPGGGYAFF.

V is TRBV2 and J is TRBJ2-7; D is perhaps TRBD2 (5 bases). Trimming removed 8 bases from V and 0 bases from J, with 14 bases in between. The CDR3 contains 14 residues. From germline, CDR1 is SNHLY and CDR2 FYNNEI. CDR3 sequence reads: CASGWRSDSYEQYF. The CDR3, as DNA: TGTGCCAGCGGGTGGAGGTCGGACTCCTACGAGCAGTACTTC. The full variable domain, rest sourced from reference TRBV2 and TRBJ2-7, is EPEVTQTPSHQVTQMGQEVILRCVPISNHLYFYWYRQILGQKVEFLVSFYNNEISEKSEIFDDQFSVERPDGSNFTLKIRSTKLEDSAMYFCASGWRSDSYEQYFGPGTRLTVT.